This entry lists 6 T cell receptor beta chains sequenced from one sample in a study of shared clonotypes between healthy human individuals (dated by TCRdb to 2018 to 2020). CD8 naive samples were obtained by positive selection for CCR7 among CD45RO-negative cells, yielding a CD45RA+CCR7+ population from which TemRA cells were excluded. The method behind the library was the immunoSEQ multiplex PCR assay. Here the immuneACCESS table is served through TCRdb, limited to in-frame sequences with V and J called. Missing clones are a known gap in these copies; in checked studies unresolved V genes cover under half, and the rest lacks a known reason. The sample records 1.5 million to 2.5 million clones, approximately 94% of which are singletons. The ten most abundant clones make up roughly 1% of the sample. The sequenced sample consisted of naive CD8+ T cells sorted from blood. The cell subset or site label for this specimen denotes: CD45RA+CCR7+. The receptors shown here come from a man between 18 and 35 years old in good health.

With respect to this clone: This CDR3 is also generated by other DNA sequences in the sample. The chain has TRBV5-4 and TRBJ2-7; 7 bases map to TRBD1. Germline assignment: CDR1 SGHNT and CDR2 YYREEE (reference sequence). This CDR3 contains 14 residues. J gave up 2 bases and V 1 base, and 3 bases lay outside the gene matches. CDR3 in amino acids: CASSLRDSPYEQYF. The CDR3 DNA sequence: TGTGCCAGCAGCTTGAGGGACAGCCCCTACGAGCAGTACTTC.

This clone was found once. This chain connects TRBV5-1 to TRBJ2-7, with TRBD2 matching 10 bases. The germline V gene has CDR1 SGHRS and CDR2 YFSETQ. V lost 1 base to trimming and J lost 2 bases; unmatched junction nucleotides: 3. This CDR3 is built from 15 residues. The CDR3 protein is CASSLTSGAAYEQYF. DNA for the CDR3: TGCGCCAGCAGCTTGACTAGCGGGGCCGCCTACGAGCAGTACTTC.

This clone came up once. The genes are TRBV29-1 and TRBJ2-7; 7 nucleotides match TRBD1. V shed 4 bases and J 2 bases; nucleotides not matched to a gene: 8. This CDR3 is built from 14 residues. Germline V gives CDR1 SQVTM, CDR2 ANQGSEA. CDR3 sequence reads: CSVGGQPAPYEQYF. DNA for the CDR3: TGCAGCGTTGGGGGACAGCCGGCACCCTACGAGCAGTACTTC.

The chain links TRBV29-1 to TRBJ2-7, with D maybe TRBD1 (6 bases). V shed 5 bases and J shed 6 bases, with 14 bases lying between them. The CDR3 loop spans 12 amino acids. From germline, CDR1 is SQVTM and CDR2 ANQGSEA. The CDR3 loop reads CSVTSGVGEQYF. The CDR3 DNA reads TGCAGCGTTACATCAGGGGTGGGCGAGCAGTACTTC.

The V and J genes are TRBV7-8 and TRBJ2-1; TRBD2 matches 8 bases. Germline V gene sequence: CDR1 SGHVS, CDR2 FQNEAQ. V lost 0 bases, J lost 7 bases, and 8 bases stayed unmatched. The CDR3 is 16 amino acids. The CDR3 region is CASSLAFLAGVNEQFF. Written as DNA, the CDR3 is TGTGCCAGCAGCTTAGCCTTTCTAGCGGGCGTAAATGAGCAGTTCTTC.

This chain joins TRBV18 and TRBJ2-7, with a weak D call TRBD1 (6 bases). CDR1 and CDR2 (germline): KGHSH, LQKENI. This CDR3 spans 13 amino acids. V was pared by 6 bases and J by 6 bases, with 15 bases between. The CDR3 nucleotides are TGTGCCAGCTCCAGGGGCGAGGCGGGCGAGCAGTACTTC. As protein: CASSRGEAGEQYF.